Listed below are T cell receptor beta chains from one sample, sequenced in a study of blood T cells in healthy people across ages. TCRdb recomputed calls from the 5' RACE reads with MiXCR, one row per CDR3 protein. The sample holds hundreds of thousands of distinct CDR3 sequences, more than 25% seen once. Sequenced sample: blood. These TCRs come from a woman over 75 in good health. The CDR3 runs from the conserved cysteine through the conserved F or W. Each record gives: V gene, clone size, J gene, D gene, CDR3 protein, CDR3 DNA. D genes are given only for firm matches. Size tells how often a clone was seen (once, few, many) or the class of an expanded clone, and some rows leave it out.

TRBV3-1	.	TRBJ1-2	.	CASSPGPGMDYGYTF	TGTGCCAGCAGCCCGGGTCCAGGTATGGACTATGGCTACACCTTC
TRBV2	.	TRBJ1-1	TRBD1	CASSWGQRGTEAFF	TGTGCCAGCAGTTGGGGACAGCGTGGGACTGAAGCTTTCTTT
TRBV11-2	many	TRBJ2-7	TRBD2	CASSLWTSGAYEQYF	TGTGCCAGCAGCCTTTGGACTAGCGGGGCATACGAGCAGTACTTC
TRBV7-8	many	TRBJ2-7	TRBD2	CASSLVLAGAYF	TGTGCCAGCAGCTTAGTTTTAGCGGGCGCGTACTTC
TRBV20-1	many	TRBJ2-5	TRBD2	CSASRGELAGGKTQYF	TGCAGTGCTAGTAGAGGGGAACTAGCGGGGGGGAAGACCCAGTACTTC
TRBV25-1	many	TRBJ2-5	.	CASSESLVAQETQYF	TGTGCCAGCAGTGAAAGTTTGGTGGCCCAAGAGACCCAGTACTTC
TRBV5-5	few	TRBJ2-1	.	CASSLETASYNEQFF	TGTGCCAGCAGCTTGGAGACGGCTTCCTACAATGAGCAGTTCTTC
TRBV6-2/TRBV6-3	.	TRBJ2-2	.	CASIKARQLFTGELFF	TGTGCCAGCATAAAGGCCCGCCAGTTGTTTACCGGGGAGCTGTTTTTT
TRBV30	.	TRBJ1-2	.	CAWSVGRSYGYTF	TGTGCCTGGAGTGTAGGGCGGAGCTATGGCTACACCTTC
TRBV20-1	few	TRBJ1-5	TRBD1	CSARAGTGGSWQPQHF	TGCAGTGCTAGAGCGGGAACAGGGGGTTCATGGCAGCCCCAGCATTTT
TRBV10-3	many	TRBJ1-2	.	CAISARQIQYGYTF	TGTGCCATCAGTGCCCGACAGATCCAATATGGCTACACCTTC
TRBV5-1	many	TRBJ1-2	TRBD1	CASSFAGRTGDNYGYTF	TGCGCCAGCAGCTTCGCCGGCCGGACAGGTGATAACTATGGCTACACCTTC
TRBV5-1	many	TRBJ2-1	TRBD1	CASSLAKGAGADEQFF	TGCGCCAGCAGCTTGGCCAAGGGGGCTGGGGCTGATGAGCAGTTCTTC
TRBV10-1	many	TRBJ2-5	.	CASSESTNQETQYF	TGCGCCAGCAGTGAGTCGACGAACCAAGAGACCCAGTACTTC
TRBV5-1	.	TRBJ1-6	.	CASGLRQGGNSPLHF	TGCGCCAGCGGCTTGAGGCAGGGTGGCAATTCACCCCTCCACTTT
TRBV7-2	.	TRBJ1-6	TRBD1	CASSLAPGTDNSPLHF	TGTGCCAGCAGCTTAGCGCCCGGGACAGACAATTCACCCCTCCACTTT
TRBV11-2	.	TRBJ1-6	.	CASSLQLSNSPLHF	TGTGCCAGCAGCTTACAGTTAAGTAATTCACCCCTCCACTTT
TRBV5-6	many	TRBJ1-2	.	CASSLFGGDGYTF	TGTGCCAGCAGCTTGTTTGGGGGAGATGGCTACACCTTC
TRBV6-2/TRBV6-3	many	TRBJ1-2	.	CASSPRGGANYGYTF	TGTGCCAGCAGCCCCCGTGGGGGGGCTAACTATGGCTACACCTTC
TRBV30	.	TRBJ1-1	TRBD1	CASSGGANTEAFF	TGTGCCAGTTCAGGGGGCGCGAACACTGAAGCTTTCTTT
TRBV9	.	TRBJ2-3	.	CASSGKRTDTQYF	TGTGCCAGCAGCGGAAAGCGGACAGACACGCAGTATTTT
TRBV11-2	many	TRBJ2-1	TRBD2	CASSFLAGGGRNEQFF	TGTGCCAGCAGCTTCTTAGCGGGGGGCGGGAGGAATGAGCAGTTCTTC
TRBV4-2	.	TRBJ2-5	.	CASSQVGYETQYF	TGTGCCAGCAGCCAAGTTGGATATGAGACCCAGTACTTC
TRBV3-1	many	TRBJ1-1	.	CASSLSPGIPEAFF	TGTGCCAGCAGCTTATCGCCGGGGATCCCCGAGGCTTTCTTT
TRBV3-1	.	TRBJ2-2	TRBD2	CASSQDVAGLNTGELFF	TGTGCCAGCAGCCAAGATGTAGCGGGGTTGAACACCGGGGAGCTGTTTTTT
TRBV4-1	once	TRBJ1-1	.	CANSRTANTEAFF	TGCGCCAACAGCCGGACAGCAAACACTGAAGCTTTCTTT
TRBV10-3	.	TRBJ1-5	.	CAISPGVDQPQHF	TGTGCCATCAGCCCGGGGGTGGATCAGCCCCAGCATTTT
TRBV7-2	.	TRBJ2-6	.	CATSRAGANVLTF	TGTGCCACATCTAGGGCTGGGGCCAACGTCCTGACTTTC